Each of the 7 T cell receptor beta chains below was sequenced from the same sample in a study of T cells in Graves' hyperthyroidism and ophthalmopathy. Amplification of TCR beta CDR3 regions used RNA as the template. HTBI primers drove first-round RT-PCR of the TCR CDR3. TCRdb reanalysed the multiplex PCR reads using MiXCR and keeps one entry per CDR3 protein. The sample records fewer than 500,000 distinct CDR3 sequences, approximately 12% being singletons. Sample: blood. The receptors come from a man aged 25-45 years with Graves' hyperthyroidism that later progressed to Graves' ophthalmopathy.

Many counts were recorded for this clonotype. CDR3 coding DNA: TGCGCCAGCAGCTTGGCAGGGCCGCCCTACGAGCAGTACTTC. Its protein is CASSLAGPPYEQYF. This chain connects TRBV5-1 to TRBJ2-7, with TRBD1 as a possible D gene (5 bases). The CDR3 runs 14 residues. The V gene's germline CDR1 is SGHRS and CDR2 YFSETQ. V was clipped by 0 bases and J by 2 bases, with 9 bases between them.

In this sample, this clonotype turned up many times. The V and J genes are TRBV20-1 and TRBJ1-5; 10 bases match TRBD1. In germline, CDR1 is DFQATT, CDR2 SNEGSKA (reference sequence). This CDR3 is built from 14 residues. Trimming at V came to 5 bases and at J to 6 bases, leaving 7 bases not matched to a gene. The CDR3 reads CSASPGQGIQPQHF. CDR3 DNA: TGCAGTGCTTCCCCGGGACAGGGGATTCAGCCCCAGCATTTT.

This clonotype was detected many times. The chain has TRBV11-3 and TRBJ1-1; D remains unclear. Trimming took off 3 bases at V and 10 bases at J, with 12 bases between the two ends. The germline CDR1 and CDR2 sequences are SGHNT and YENEEA. This CDR3 spans 12 amino acids. CDR3 nucleotide sequence: TGTGCCAGCAGCTTCCCGAGTTCATCAGCTTTCTTT. Encoded protein: CASSFPSSSAFF.

This clonotype has a handful of counts. The gene calls are TRBV7-2 and TRBJ1-6; tentative D call: TRBD1 (6 bases). The CDR3 runs 14 residues. V gave up 6 bases and J gave up 9 bases, with 15 bases separating them. The germline gives CDR1 SGHTA, CDR2 FQGNSA. The CDR3 here is CASSLSGGSSPLHF. The CDR3 nucleotides are TGTGCCAGCAGTTTATCTGGGGGCTCTTCACCCCTCCACTTT.

Only a few counts were recorded for this clonotype. The chain is built from TRBV3-1 and TRBJ2-1; D is unclear. The CDR3 totals 13 residues. Trimming pared 7 bases from V and 6 bases from J, leaving 13 bases between. CDR1 is LGHDT, CDR2 YNNKEL, per germline (reference sequence). CDR3 region: CASISAAFNEQFF. Here the CDR3 DNA reads TGTGCCAGCATCTCCGCAGCGTTCAATGAGCAGTTCTTC.

The chain has TRBV28 and TRBJ1-1; a weak D match, TRBD1 (6 bases). Germline CDR1 and CDR2: MDHEN and SYDVKM. Trimming took 4 bases from V and 7 from J, leaving 16 bases between them. This CDR3 has 14 amino acids. CDR3 sequence: CASSSITGLSEAFF. The CDR3 DNA reads TGTGCCAGCAGTTCAATCACAGGGCTGAGTGAAGCTTTCTTT.

The chain links TRBV30 to TRBJ1-1; 8 nucleotides match TRBD1. J lost 3 bases, V lost 1 base, and 7 bases had no gene match. Germline-derived CDR1 and CDR2 are GTSNPN and SVGIG (reference sequence). The CDR3 consists of 15 residues. The CDR3 spells CAWSAMTGVDTEAFF. CDR3 nucleotide sequence: TGTGCCTGGAGTGCCATGACAGGGGTTGACACTGAAGCTTTCTTT.